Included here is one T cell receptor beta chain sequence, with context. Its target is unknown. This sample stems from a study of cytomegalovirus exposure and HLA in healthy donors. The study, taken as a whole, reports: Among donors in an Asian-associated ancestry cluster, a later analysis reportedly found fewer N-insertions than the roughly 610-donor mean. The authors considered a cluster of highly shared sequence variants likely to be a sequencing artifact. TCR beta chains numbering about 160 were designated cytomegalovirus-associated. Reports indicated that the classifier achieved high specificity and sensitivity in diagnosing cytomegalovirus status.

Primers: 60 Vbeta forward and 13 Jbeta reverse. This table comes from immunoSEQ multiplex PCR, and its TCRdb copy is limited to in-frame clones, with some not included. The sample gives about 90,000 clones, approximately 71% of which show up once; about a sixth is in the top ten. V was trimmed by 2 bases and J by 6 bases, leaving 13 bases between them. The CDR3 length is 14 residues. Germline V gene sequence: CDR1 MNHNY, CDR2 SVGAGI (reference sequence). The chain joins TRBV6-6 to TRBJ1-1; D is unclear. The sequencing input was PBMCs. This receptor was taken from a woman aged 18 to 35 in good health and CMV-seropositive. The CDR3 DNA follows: TGTGCCAGCAGTTACACTCAAGTCGTTCCTGAAGCTTTCTTT. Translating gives CASSYTQVVPEAFF.